Given below is one TCR beta chain in context. Antigen unknown. The data stem from a study of cytomegalovirus exposure and HLA in healthy donors. On the study more broadly: A previous analysis identified 100 million to 120 million unique TCR beta sequences derived from some 170 million T cells.

Whole-study results and caveats: Some public TCRs appeared in many individuals, while most sequences were rare. With later analysis, a missense DCLRE1C variant became linked to TCR beta V- and J-gene trimming.

V gave up 3 bases and J gave up 0 bases, with 9 bases separating them. Per the germline V gene, CDR1 is MDHEN and CDR2 is SYDVKM. The CDR3 contains 14 residues. The PCR contained 60 Vbeta and 13 Jbeta primers. Measured with immunoSEQ multiplex PCR; TCRdb has only the in-frame clones, and not every one. The sample has some 150,000 clones; around three quarters are singletons. The source is a woman in her 30s in good health and CMV-seropositive. This chain uses TRBV28 with TRBJ2-7; D might be TRBD2 (5 bases). Sequences were obtained from PBMCs. DNA of the CDR3: TGTGCCAGCAGTTTCGGGGAAAGCTCCTACGAGCAGTACTTC. Translation: CASSFGESSYEQYF.